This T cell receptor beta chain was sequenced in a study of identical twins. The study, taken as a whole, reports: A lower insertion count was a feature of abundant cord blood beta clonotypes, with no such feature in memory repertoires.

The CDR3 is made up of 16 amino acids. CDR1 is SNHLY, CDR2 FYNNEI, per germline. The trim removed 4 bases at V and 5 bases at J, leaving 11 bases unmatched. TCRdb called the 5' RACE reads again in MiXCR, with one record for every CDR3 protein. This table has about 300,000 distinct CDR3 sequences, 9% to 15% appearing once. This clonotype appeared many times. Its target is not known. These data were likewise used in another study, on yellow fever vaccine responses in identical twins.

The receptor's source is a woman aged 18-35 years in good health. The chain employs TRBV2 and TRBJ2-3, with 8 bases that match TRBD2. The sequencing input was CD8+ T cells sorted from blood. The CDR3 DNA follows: TGTGCCAGCAGTGTCTCCTCGGGAGGGCCAAGAGATACGCAGTATTTT. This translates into CASSVSSGGPRDTQYF.